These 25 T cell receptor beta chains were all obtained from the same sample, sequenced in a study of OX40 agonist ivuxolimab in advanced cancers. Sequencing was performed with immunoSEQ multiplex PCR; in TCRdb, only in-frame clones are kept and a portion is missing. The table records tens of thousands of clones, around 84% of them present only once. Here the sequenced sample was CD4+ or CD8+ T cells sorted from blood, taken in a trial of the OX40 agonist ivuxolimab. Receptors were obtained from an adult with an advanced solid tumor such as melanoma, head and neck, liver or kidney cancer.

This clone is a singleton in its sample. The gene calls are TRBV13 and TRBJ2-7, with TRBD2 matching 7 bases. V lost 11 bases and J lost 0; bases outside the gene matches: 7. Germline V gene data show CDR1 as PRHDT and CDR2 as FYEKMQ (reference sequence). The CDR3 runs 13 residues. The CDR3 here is CASSGLSSYEQYF. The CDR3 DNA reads TGTGCCTCTAGCGGACTTAGCTCCTACGAGCAGTACTTC. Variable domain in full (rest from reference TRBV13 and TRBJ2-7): AAGVIQSPRHLIKEKRETATLKCYPIPRHDTVYWYQQGPGQDPQFLISFYEKMQSDKGSIPDRFSAQQFSDYHSELNMSSLELGDSALYFCASSGLSSYEQYFGPGTRLTVT.

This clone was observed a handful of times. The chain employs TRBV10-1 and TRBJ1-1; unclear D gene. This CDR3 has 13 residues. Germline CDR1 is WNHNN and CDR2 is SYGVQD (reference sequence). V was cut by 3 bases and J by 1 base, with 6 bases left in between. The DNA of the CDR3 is TGCGCCAGCAGTGATTGGGGGAACACTGAAGCTTTCTTT. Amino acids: CASSDWGNTEAFF.

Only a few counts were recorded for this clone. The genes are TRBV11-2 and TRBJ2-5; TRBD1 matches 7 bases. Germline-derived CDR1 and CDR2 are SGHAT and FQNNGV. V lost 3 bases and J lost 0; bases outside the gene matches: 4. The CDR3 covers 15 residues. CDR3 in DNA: TGTGCCAGCAGCTTTTCGGGACAGTACCAAGAGACCCAGTACTTC. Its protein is CASSFSGQYQETQYF.

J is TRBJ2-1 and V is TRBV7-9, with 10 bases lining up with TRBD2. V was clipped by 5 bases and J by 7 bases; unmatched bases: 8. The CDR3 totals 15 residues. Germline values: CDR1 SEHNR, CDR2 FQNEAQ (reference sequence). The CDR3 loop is CASSQSGGVRNEQFF. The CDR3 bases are TGTGCCAGCAGCCAAAGCGGGGGGGTTAGGAATGAGCAGTTCTTC.

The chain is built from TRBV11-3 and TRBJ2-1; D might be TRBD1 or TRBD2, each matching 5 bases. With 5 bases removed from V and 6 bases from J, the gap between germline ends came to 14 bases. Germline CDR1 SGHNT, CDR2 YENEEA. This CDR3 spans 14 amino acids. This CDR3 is CASSLRDEINEQFF. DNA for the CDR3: TGTGCCAGCAGCCTCCGGGACGAGATCAATGAGCAGTTCTTC.

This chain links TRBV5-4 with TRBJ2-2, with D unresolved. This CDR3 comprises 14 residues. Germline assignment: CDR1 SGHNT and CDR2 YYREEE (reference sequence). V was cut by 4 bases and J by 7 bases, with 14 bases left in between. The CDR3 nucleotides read TGTGCCAGCAGCCCTGGTACGATCCTCGGGGAGCTGTTTTTT. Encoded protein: CASSPGTILGELFF.

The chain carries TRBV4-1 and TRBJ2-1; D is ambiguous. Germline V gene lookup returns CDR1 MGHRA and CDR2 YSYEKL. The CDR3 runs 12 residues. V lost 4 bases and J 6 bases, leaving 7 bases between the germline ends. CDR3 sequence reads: CASSPLRNEQFF. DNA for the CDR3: TGCGCCAGCAGCCCCCTGCGCAATGAGCAGTTCTTC.

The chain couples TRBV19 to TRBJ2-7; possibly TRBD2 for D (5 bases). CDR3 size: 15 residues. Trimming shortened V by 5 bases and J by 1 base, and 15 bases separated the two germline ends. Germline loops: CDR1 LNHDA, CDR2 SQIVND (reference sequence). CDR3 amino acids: CASSAVDSGSYEQYF. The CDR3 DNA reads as TGTGCCAGTAGTGCCGTGGATTCGGGGTCCTACGAGCAGTACTTC.

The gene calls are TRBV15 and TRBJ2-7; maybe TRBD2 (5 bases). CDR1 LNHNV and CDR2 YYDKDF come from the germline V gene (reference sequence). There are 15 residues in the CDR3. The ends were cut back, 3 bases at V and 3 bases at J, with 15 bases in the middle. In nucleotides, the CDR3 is TGTGCCACCAGCAGTCCCGGGCGAGGGAACTACGAGCAGTACTTC. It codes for CATSSPGRGNYEQYF. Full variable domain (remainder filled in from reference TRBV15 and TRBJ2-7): DAMVIQNPRYQVTQFGKPVTLSCSQTLNHNVMYWYQQKSSQAPKLLFHYYDKDFNNEADTPDNFQSRRPNTSFCFLDIRSPGLGDTAMYLCATSSPGRGNYEQYFGPGTRLTVT.

CDR3 residues: CASSYGRKPYEQYF. The CDR3 nucleotides read TGTGCCAGCAGTTATGGGCGGAAACCGTACGAGCAGTACTTC. V usage is TRBV6-9 and J usage is TRBJ2-7; D not certain. This CDR3 has 14 residues. Trimming shortened V by 2 bases and J by 4 bases, and 12 bases separated the two germline ends. CDR1 and CDR2 from the germline V gene are MNHGY and SVAAGI.

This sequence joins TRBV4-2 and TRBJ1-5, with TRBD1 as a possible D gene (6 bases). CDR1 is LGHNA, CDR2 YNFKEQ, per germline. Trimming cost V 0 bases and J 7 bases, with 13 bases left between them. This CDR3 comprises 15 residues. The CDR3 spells CASSQEGGRGQPQHF. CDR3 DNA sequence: TGTGCCAGCAGCCAAGAAGGGGGGAGAGGGCAGCCCCAGCATTTT.

The CDR3 reads CASSGDRGNEQFF. In DNA, the CDR3 is TGTGCCAGCAGCGGGGACAGGGGTAATGAGCAGTTCTTC. V gene TRBV9 combines with J gene TRBJ2-1; 10 bases align to TRBD1. CDR1 SGDLS and CDR2 YYNGEE come from the germline V gene. The CDR3 is 13 residues long. V gave up 3 bases and J gave up 7 bases; unmatched junction bases: 1.

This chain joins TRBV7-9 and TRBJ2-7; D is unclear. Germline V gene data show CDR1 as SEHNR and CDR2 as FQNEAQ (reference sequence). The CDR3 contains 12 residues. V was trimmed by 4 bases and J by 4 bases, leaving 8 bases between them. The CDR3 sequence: CASSSGRYEQYF. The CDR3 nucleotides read TGTGCCAGCAGCTCCGGACGGTACGAGCAGTACTTC.

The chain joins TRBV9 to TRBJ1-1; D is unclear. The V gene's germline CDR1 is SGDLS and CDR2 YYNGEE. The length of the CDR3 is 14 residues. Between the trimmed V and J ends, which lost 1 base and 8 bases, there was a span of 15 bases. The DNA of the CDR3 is TGTGCCAGCAGCGTAAGGGCGGACCAAATCGAAGCTTTCTTT. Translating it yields CASSVRADQIEAFF.

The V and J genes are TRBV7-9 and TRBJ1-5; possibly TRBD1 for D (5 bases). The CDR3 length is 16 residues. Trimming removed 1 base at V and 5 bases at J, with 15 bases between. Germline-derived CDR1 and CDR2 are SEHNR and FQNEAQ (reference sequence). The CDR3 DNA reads TGTGCCAGCAGCTTAGGACAGTCTACCGAGGATCAGCCCCAGCATTTT. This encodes CASSLGQSTEDQPQHF.

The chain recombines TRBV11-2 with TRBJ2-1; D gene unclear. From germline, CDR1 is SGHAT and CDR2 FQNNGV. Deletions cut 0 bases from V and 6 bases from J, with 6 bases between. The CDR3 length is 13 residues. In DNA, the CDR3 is TGTGCCAGCAGCTTAGAGGTGTTCAATGAGCAGTTCTTC. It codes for CASSLEVFNEQFF. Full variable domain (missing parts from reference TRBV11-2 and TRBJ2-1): EAGVAQSPRYKIIEKRQSVAFWCNPISGHATLYWYQQILGQGPKLLIQFQNNGVVDDSQLPKDRFSAERLKGVDSTLKIQPAKLEDSAVYLCASSLEVFNEQFFGPGTRLTVL.

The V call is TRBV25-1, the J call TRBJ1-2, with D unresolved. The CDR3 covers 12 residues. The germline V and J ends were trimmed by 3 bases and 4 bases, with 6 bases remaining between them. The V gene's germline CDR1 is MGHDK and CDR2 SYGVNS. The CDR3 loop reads CASSDYFYGYTF. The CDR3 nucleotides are TGTGCCAGCAGTGACTATTTCTATGGCTACACCTTC.

CDR3 sequence reads: CASTQAGANYGYTF. CDR3 DNA sequence: TGCGCCAGCACCCAAGCCGGAGCTAACTATGGCTACACCTTC. This sequence joins TRBV5-1 and TRBJ1-2; D unresolved. The V and J ends lost 6 bases and 0 bases respectively, with 12 bases between them. CDR3 length equals 14 residues. Germline assignment: CDR1 SGHRS and CDR2 YFSETQ.

The CDR3 bases are TGTGCCAGCAGCTTAGTTTCCTCGTTCTATGGCTACACCTTC. It yields the protein CASSLVSSFYGYTF. The gene calls are TRBV7-8 and TRBJ1-2; D gene unclear. The CDR3 sequence is 14 residues long. The germline V gene encodes CDR1 SGHVS and CDR2 FQNEAQ. Trimming shortened V by 1 base and J by 4 bases, and 10 bases separated the two germline ends.

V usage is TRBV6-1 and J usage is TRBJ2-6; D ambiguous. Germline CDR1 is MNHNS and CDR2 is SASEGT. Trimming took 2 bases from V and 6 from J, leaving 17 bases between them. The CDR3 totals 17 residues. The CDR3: CASSELAASILANVLTF. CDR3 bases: TGTGCCAGCAGTGAATTGGCAGCCTCCATATTGGCCAACGTCCTGACTTTC.

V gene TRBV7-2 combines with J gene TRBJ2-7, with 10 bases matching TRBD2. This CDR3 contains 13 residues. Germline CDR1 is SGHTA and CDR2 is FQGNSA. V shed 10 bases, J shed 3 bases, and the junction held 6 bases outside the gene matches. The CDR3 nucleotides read TGTGCCACTTCCGGGACTAGCGACTACGAGCAGTACTTC. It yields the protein CATSGTSDYEQYF.

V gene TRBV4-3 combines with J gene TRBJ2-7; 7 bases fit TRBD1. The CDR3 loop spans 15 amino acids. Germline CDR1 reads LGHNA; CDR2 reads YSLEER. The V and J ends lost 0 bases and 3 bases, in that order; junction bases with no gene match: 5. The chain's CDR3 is CASSQDRDRYYEQYF. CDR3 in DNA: TGCGCCAGCAGCCAAGATCGGGACAGATACTACGAGCAGTACTTC.

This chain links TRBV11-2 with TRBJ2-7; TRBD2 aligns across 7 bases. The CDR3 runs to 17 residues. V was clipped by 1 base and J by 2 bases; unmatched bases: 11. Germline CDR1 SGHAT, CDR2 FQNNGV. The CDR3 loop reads CASSLGPRLAEAYEQYF. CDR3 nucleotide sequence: TGTGCCAGCAGCTTAGGCCCCCGGCTAGCGGAGGCCTACGAGCAGTACTTC.

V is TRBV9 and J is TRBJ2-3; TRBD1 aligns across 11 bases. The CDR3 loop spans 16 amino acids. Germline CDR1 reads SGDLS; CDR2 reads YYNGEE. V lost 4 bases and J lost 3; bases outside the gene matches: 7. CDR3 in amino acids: CASSFSRDRGTDTQYF. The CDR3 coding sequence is TGTGCCAGCAGCTTCTCGAGGGACAGGGGGACAGATACGCAGTATTTT.

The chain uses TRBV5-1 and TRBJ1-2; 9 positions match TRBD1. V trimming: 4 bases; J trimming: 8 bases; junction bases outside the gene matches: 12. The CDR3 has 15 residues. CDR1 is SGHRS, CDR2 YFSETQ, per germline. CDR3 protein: CASSPSGTGSSGYTF. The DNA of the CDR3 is TGCGCCAGCAGCCCCTCGGGGACAGGGTCCTCGGGCTACACCTTC.